The 18 T cell receptor beta chains below all came from one sample that was sequenced in a study of blood T cell repertoires in COVID-19. The repertoire was sequenced with immunoSEQ multiplex PCR; TCRdb's copy has only in-frame clones and lacks some. The data contain some 57,000 clones, about 91% of them singletons. Sequences were obtained from peripheral blood. The receptors come from a man in his fifties with active COVID-19.

The V gene is TRBV7-9, the J gene TRBJ2-3; D possibly corresponds to TRBD2 (6 bases). This CDR3 comprises 13 residues. V dropped 8 bases and J dropped 4 bases, with 13 bases sitting between them. The germline V gene encodes CDR1 SEHNR and CDR2 FQNEAQ (reference sequence). The CDR3 bases are TGTGCCAGCGGAGGGTTATTAGCAGATACGCAGTATTTT. Translation gives CASGGLLADTQYF.

The J gene is TRBJ2-6, the V gene TRBV11-2, with D unresolved. CDR1 and CDR2 (germline): SGHAT, FQNNGV. This CDR3 spans 16 amino acids. V was clipped by 0 bases and J by 2 bases, with 8 bases between them. The DNA of the CDR3 is TGTGCCAGCAGCTTAGATCGAGTTCCTGGGGCCAACGTCCTGACTTTC. It yields the protein CASSLDRVPGANVLTF. Together with reference TRBV11-2 and TRBJ2-6, the CDR3 gives the full variable domain: EAGVAQSPRYKIIEKRQSVAFWCNPISGHATLYWYQQILGQGPKLLIQFQNNGVVDDSQLPKDRFSAERLKGVDSTLKIQPAKLEDSAVYLCASSLDRVPGANVLTFGAGSRLTVL.

This chain joins TRBV7-9 and TRBJ1-2; D might be TRBD1 (6 bases). This CDR3 is 14 amino acids long. Germline V gives CDR1 SEHNR, CDR2 FQNEAQ (reference sequence). V was clipped by 6 bases and J by 6 bases, with 17 bases between them. The CDR3 protein is CASSLDTGWHGYTF. The CDR3, as DNA: TGTGCCAGCAGTTTGGACACAGGGTGGCATGGCTACACCTTC.

The chain is built from TRBV10-1 and TRBJ2-7, with a weak D call TRBD2 (5 bases). V lost 8 bases to trimming and J lost 6 bases, with 20 bases between them. CDR1 and CDR2 from the germline V gene are WNHNN and SYGVQD (reference sequence). The CDR3 is 14 amino acids. In DNA, the CDR3 is TGCGCCAGCTGTAAAGCACGGGGAGAATGCGAGCAGTACTTC. Translating it yields CASCKARGECEQYF.

The chain is built from TRBV12-5 and TRBJ2-5, with D uncertain. The germline V and J ends were trimmed by 1 base and 5 bases, with 2 bases remaining between them. This CDR3 region has 11 residues. Germline CDR1 reads LGHNT; CDR2 reads FRNRAP. DNA of the CDR3: TGTGCTAGTGGTTTGGCGGAGACCCAGTACTTC. Translated, it gives CASGLAETQYF.

This clone was observed a single time. The chain uses TRBV3-1 (or the pseudogene TRBV3-2) and TRBJ1-1; D is perhaps TRBD1 (6 bases). Trimming took off 4 bases at V and 9 bases at J, with 18 bases between the two ends. The CDR3 consists of 14 residues. Germline CDR1 and CDR2: LGHDT and YNNKEL (reference sequence). The CDR3 DNA follows: TGTGCCAGCAGCCCCCTGATAGCGAGGGGGAAAGCTTTCTTT. Its translation: CASSPLIARGKAFF.

This rearrangement joins TRBV13 to TRBJ2-1; the D gene is possibly TRBD2 (6 bases). CDR1 is PRHDT and CDR2 is FYEKMQ in the germline V gene (reference sequence). V dropped 6 bases and J dropped 0 bases, with 21 bases sitting between them. The CDR3 covers 18 residues. The CDR3 sequence: CASSSGTFGGSSYNEQFF. CDR3 in DNA: TGTGCCAGCAGTTCCGGGACCTTCGGGGGTAGCTCCTACAATGAGCAGTTCTTC.

The chain recombines TRBV4-2 with TRBJ1-2; D ambiguous. Germline V CDR1 and CDR2: LGHNA, YNFKEQ. The CDR3 length is 16 residues. V was trimmed by 0 bases and J by 0 bases, leaving 11 bases between them. As DNA, the CDR3 is TGTGCCAGCAGCCAAGAGGGCCTTAGAGCTAACTATGGCTACACCTTC. The encoded protein is CASSQEGLRANYGYTF.

The CDR3 reads CASSPIRTSGGPGGYEQFF. Written as DNA, the CDR3 is TGTGCCAGCTCACCAATAAGGACTAGCGGGGGGCCCGGAGGGTATGAGCAGTTCTTC. The chain couples TRBV18 to TRBJ2-1; 14 nucleotides line up with TRBD2. From germline, CDR1 is KGHSH and CDR2 LQKENI. The CDR3 consists of 19 residues. Unmatched junction bases numbered 14, after V lost 2 bases and J lost 8 bases.

The J gene is TRBJ2-3, the V gene TRBV10-3; D is possibly TRBD2 (5 bases). Germline V CDR1 and CDR2: ENHRY, SYGVKD. Deletions cut 3 bases from V and 4 bases from J, with 11 bases between. The CDR3 covers 14 residues. The CDR3 protein is CAISDRGRADTQYF. CDR3 sequence (DNA): TGTGCCATCAGTGACCGGGGTAGGGCAGATACGCAGTATTTT.

The V and J genes are TRBV6-5 and TRBJ1-1, with D possibly matching TRBD1 (5 bases). V was cut by 7 bases and J by 4 bases, with 16 bases left in between. Germline V gene sequence: CDR1 MNHEY, CDR2 SVGAGI. This CDR3 has 14 residues. The CDR3 protein is CASKRTGLVTEAFF. The CDR3 coding sequence is TGTGCCAGCAAACGTACAGGATTGGTCACTGAAGCTTTCTTT.

The chain combines TRBV6-6 with TRBJ1-3; D is uncertain. V was shortened by 5 bases and J by 0 bases, with 23 bases between the two germline ends. Germline V gene sequence: CDR1 MNHNY, CDR2 SVGAGI (reference sequence). The CDR3 totals 19 residues. The CDR3 loop is CASSPKAVRVANSGNTIYF. The DNA of the CDR3 is TGTGCCAGCAGTCCCAAAGCGGTTCGGGTCGCCAACTCTGGAAACACCATATATTTT.

This clone was counted a few times. The chain recombines TRBV7-2 with TRBJ1-2, with 7 nucleotides matching TRBD1. V was clipped by 1 base and J by 4 bases; unmatched bases: 6. This CDR3 is 15 amino acids long. CDR1 is SGHTA, CDR2 FQGNSA, per germline. This chain's CDR3 is CASSLVWTGAYGYTF. The CDR3 bases are TGTGCCAGCAGCTTAGTCTGGACAGGTGCCTATGGCTACACCTTC.

The chain combines TRBV2 with TRBJ2-7; D possibly corresponds to TRBD1 (5 bases). Trimming shortened V by 4 bases and J by 0 bases, and 10 bases separated the two germline ends. Germline CDR1 SNHLY, CDR2 FYNNEI. The CDR3 extends over 14 amino acids. The CDR3: CASSAQGFSYEQYF. DNA for the CDR3: TGTGCCAGCAGTGCCCAGGGTTTCTCCTACGAGCAGTACTTC.

The rearrangement uses TRBV11-2 and TRBJ1-2; D not certain. The V gene lost 2 bases and the J gene lost 4 bases, with 11 bases spanning the gap. The CDR3 has 14 residues. Per the germline V gene, CDR1 is SGHAT and CDR2 is FQNNGV. CDR3 residues: CASSLTGMVYGYTF. In DNA, the CDR3 is TGTGCCAGCAGCTTAACGGGGATGGTCTATGGCTACACCTTC.

The chain is built from TRBV19 and TRBJ1-2; a possible D gene is TRBD1 (6 bases). The CDR3 has 13 residues. Per germline, CDR1 LNHDA and CDR2 SQIVND (reference sequence). Deletions cut 4 bases from V and 4 bases from J, with 10 bases between. In DNA form, the CDR3 reads TGTGCCAGTAGTACCCAGGGGAGCTATGGCTACACCTTC. Protein: CASSTQGSYGYTF.

The count of this clone is one. V usage is TRBV11-2 and J usage is TRBJ2-3; a possible D gene is TRBD2 (5 bases). Germline V lookup: CDR1 SGHAT, CDR2 FQNNGV. This CDR3 has 16 amino acids. Trimming removed 0 bases from V and 5 bases from J, with 15 bases in between. CDR3 nucleotide sequence: TGTGCCAGCAGCTTAGATCCTACTAGTTACAGAGATACGCAGTATTTT. Protein product: CASSLDPTSYRDTQYF.

The chain is built from TRBV2 and TRBJ2-5; no clear D gene. Germline values: CDR1 SNHLY, CDR2 FYNNEI. V shed 2 bases and J shed 1 base, with 8 bases lying between them. The CDR3 is 14 amino acids. The CDR3 is CASSESVGQETQYF. CDR3 bases: TGTGCCAGCAGTGAATCCGTCGGCCAAGAGACCCAGTACTTC.